The 15 T cell receptor beta chains below come from one sample, sequenced in a study of human T cells and chemical hapten exposure. TCRdb re-called the RACE reads through MiXCR, storing one row per CDR3 protein. The data show some 90,000 distinct CDR3 sequences, 8.5% seen once. The time point is: pre-sensitization, week 0. The treatment is: therapeutic diphenylcyclopropenone sensitization with weekly scalp DPC. The sequenced sample was whole blood, obtained in connection with sensitization to the hapten diphenylcyclopropenone (DPC). Every receptor here comes from a man in his forties with alopecia areata. Some clones in this sample may be carry-over from other donors' samples.

This clonotype was detected ten times or more. This chain links TRBV6-5 with TRBJ2-7; no reliable D call. V dropped 2 bases and J dropped 6 bases, with 5 bases sitting between them. The germline V gene encodes CDR1 MNHEY and CDR2 SVGAGI. This CDR3 is 11 amino acids long. The CDR3, as DNA: TGTGCCAGCAGTTACGGATCCGAGCAGTACGTC. This encodes CASSYGSEQYV.

This clonotype was counted at least ten times. This sequence joins TRBV3-1 and TRBJ2-5; 8 bases line up with TRBD2. Germline V lookup: CDR1 LGHDT, CDR2 YNNKEL (reference sequence). The V and J ends lost 1 base and 6 bases, in that order; junction bases with no gene match: 4. The CDR3 totals 14 residues. This chain's CDR3 is CASSQGTSPKTQYF. Written as DNA, the CDR3 is TGTGCCAGCAGCCAAGGGACTAGCCCAAAGACCCAGTACTTC.

The chain combines TRBV5-5 with TRBJ2-3; 12 bases are a match to TRBD2. Trimming cost V 3 bases and J 0 bases; bases outside gene matches: 2. Germline V gene data show CDR1 as SGHKS and CDR2 as YYEKEE (reference sequence). This CDR3 spans 16 amino acids. The CDR3 bases are TGTGCCAGCAGCTGGACTAGCGGGACTAGCACAGATACGCAGTATTTT. Protein: CASSWTSGTSTDTQYF.

The J gene is TRBJ2-3, the V gene TRBV4-2, with TRBD2 matching 8 bases. CDR1 and CDR2 (germline): LGHNA, YNFKEQ. J gave up 4 bases and V 0 bases, and 3 bases lay outside the gene matches. CDR3 size: 15 residues. CDR3 region: CASSQELAGSDTQYF. The CDR3, as DNA: TGTGCCAGCAGCCAAGAGCTAGCGGGCTCAGATACGCAGTATTTT.

The rearrangement links TRBV30 to TRBJ1-6; 9 positions match TRBD1. CDR3 length: 16 amino acids. CDR1 is GTSNPN, CDR2 SVGIG, per germline (reference sequence). V shed 2 bases and J 3 bases; nucleotides not matched to a gene: 5. The CDR3 protein is CAWSPPGQGYNSPLHF. DNA of the CDR3: TGTGCCTGGAGTCCCCCGGGACAGGGCTATAATTCACCCCTCCACTTT.

The table lists this clonotype with many counts. This sequence joins TRBV11-1 and TRBJ2-7, with 7 bases matching TRBD1. The CDR3 has 15 residues. V shed 5 bases and J 2 bases; nucleotides not matched to a gene: 9. The germline V gene has CDR1 SGHAT and CDR2 FQDESV (reference sequence). The CDR3 here is CASSRWTGSPYEQYF. For the CDR3, the DNA is TGTGCCAGCAGCCGTTGGACAGGAAGCCCCTACGAGCAGTACTTC.

J is TRBJ2-2 and V is TRBV6-5, with D possibly TRBD1 on 5 matching bases. Germline CDR1 is MNHEY and CDR2 is SVGAGI. The V gene lost 5 bases and the J gene lost 4 bases, with 14 bases spanning the gap. CDR3 size: 15 residues. CDR3 coding DNA: TGTGCCAGCAGTCTATTGGACACAACCACCGGGGAGCTGTTTTTT. Protein: CASSLLDTTTGELFF.

There are many counts of this clonotype. V and J are TRBV20-1 and TRBJ1-4; 11 bases fit TRBD1. V shed 5 bases, J shed 7 bases, and the junction held 6 bases outside the gene matches. This CDR3 contains 14 residues. Looked up from germline, CDR1 is DFQATT and CDR2 is SNEGSKA (reference sequence). The CDR3 loop reads CSASDRGLGEKLFF. The CDR3 DNA reads TGCAGTGCTTCGGACAGGGGGCTTGGTGAAAAACTGTTTTTT.

This clonotype was observed a few times. This chain joins TRBV28 and TRBJ2-2; 8 bases map to TRBD1. Germline CDR1 is MDHEN and CDR2 is SYDVKM. V was clipped by 3 bases and J by 0 bases; unmatched bases: 0. The CDR3 is made up of 15 amino acids. The CDR3 here is CASSLDRANTGELFF. CDR3 bases: TGTGCCAGCAGTTTGGACAGGGCGAACACCGGGGAGCTGTTTTTT.

J is TRBJ1-3 and V is TRBV12-5; D is possibly TRBD1 (6 bases). Trimming took off 1 base at V and 2 bases at J, with 12 bases between the two ends. The CDR3 has 16 amino acids. In germline, CDR1 is LGHNT, CDR2 FRNRAP. As DNA, the CDR3 is TGTGCTAGTGGTTTGGGCCGGGGACACGCTGGAAACACCATATATTTT. Its protein is CASGLGRGHAGNTIYF.

V and J are TRBV10-3 and TRBJ2-3; D unclear. Trimming removed 3 bases at V and 4 bases at J, with 5 bases between. CDR1 and CDR2 (germline): ENHRY, SYGVKD. The CDR3 has 12 amino acids. The CDR3 spells CAISDQADTQYF. For the CDR3, the DNA is TGTGCCATCAGTGACCAGGCAGATACGCAGTATTTT.

In its sample, this clonotype was seen many times. The genes are TRBV12-3 or TRBV12-4 and TRBJ2-5, with TRBD2 as a possible D gene (6 bases). CDR3 length: 16 amino acids. Trimming stripped 2 bases from V and 5 bases from J, with 18 bases between. For the CDR3, the DNA is TGTGCCAGCAGTTTAATCGGAGGGGCTAGCCTGGAGACCCAGTACTTC. The encoded protein is CASSLIGGASLETQYF.

The V call is TRBV5-8, the J call TRBJ2-3; D is possibly TRBD2 (6 bases). The V gene's germline CDR1 is SGHTS and CDR2 YDEGEE. Trimming removed 6 bases at V and 0 bases at J, with 17 bases between. The CDR3 is 16 amino acids. The CDR3 reads CASTLRFAGSTDTQYF. The CDR3 DNA is TGTGCCAGCACTCTCCGATTTGCGGGAAGCACAGATACGCAGTATTTT. The variable domain in full, completed from reference TRBV5-8 and TRBJ2-3, reads EAGVTQSPTHLIKTRGQQATLRCSPISGHTSVYWYQQALGLGLQFLLWYDEGEERNRGNFPPRFSGRQFPNYSSELNVNALELEDSALYLCASTLRFAGSTDTQYFGPGTRLTVL.

The chain recombines TRBV6-5 with TRBJ1-2, with 7 bases that match TRBD1. From germline, CDR1 is MNHEY and CDR2 SVGAGI. There are 13 residues in the CDR3. V gave up 5 bases and J gave up 5 bases; unmatched junction bases: 5. The CDR3, as DNA: TGTGCCAGCAGTGACAGGGAAGGGTATGGCTACACCTTC. As protein: CASSDREGYGYTF.

This clonotype appeared a few times. This chain joins TRBV7-9 and TRBJ1-2; TRBD1 aligns across 8 bases. Trimming cost V 5 bases and J 7 bases; bases outside gene matches: 12. Germline CDR1 SEHNR, CDR2 FQNEAQ (reference sequence). This CDR3 has 15 amino acids. CDR3: CASSDSTGAPVGYTF. The DNA for the CDR3 is TGTGCCAGCAGCGACTCGACAGGGGCCCCAGTTGGCTACACCTTC.